A selection of T cell receptor beta chains follows, all from one sample in a study of blood T cell repertoires in COVID-19. Some clones are missing from TCRdb's copy, which holds only in-frame ones; the method was immunoSEQ multiplex PCR. The sample has about 68,000 clones; 75% to 85% are singletons. The sequenced sample was peripheral blood. The receptors come from a woman aged 60-75 years with acute or convalescent COVID-19. Both conserved end residues are part of each CDR3. A D gene is named only where the DNA matches it firmly. Expanded clones get a size class; other rows say once, few or many, or leave the size out.

V gene,J gene,clone size,D gene,CDR3 protein,CDR3 DNA
TRBV11-2,TRBJ2-7,few,TRBD1,CASSWAGGYEQYF,TGTGCCAGCAGTTGGGCAGGGGGCTACGAGCAGTACTTC
TRBV2,TRBJ1-1,.,TRBD1,CASSGAQGLVRNTEAFF,TGTGCCAGCAGTGGAGCACAGGGGTTGGTTCGCAACACTGAAGCTTTCTTT
TRBV10-3,TRBJ2-7,.,TRBD1,CASSDRTSYEQYF,TGTGCCTCATCGGACAGGACTTCCTACGAGCAGTACTTC
TRBV28,TRBJ1-1,.,TRBD1,CASSLTGGGDLYSEAFF,TGTGCCAGCAGTCTCACAGGGGGCGGGGATTTGTATTCTGAAGCTTTCTTT
TRBV6-7,TRBJ1-5,.,.,CASSYSLAGNSNQPQHF,TGTGCCAGCAGTTACTCGTTGGCAGGGAATAGCAATCAGCCCCAGCATTTT
TRBV4-2,TRBJ2-1,.,TRBD1,CASSQEEGQGDNEQFF,TGTGCCAGCAGCCAAGAAGAGGGACAGGGGGACAATGAGCAGTTCTTC
TRBV18,TRBJ2-2,.,.,CASSPDRTTGELFF,TGTGCCAGCTCACCTGACAGAACCACCGGGGAGCTGTTTTTT
TRBV4-2,TRBJ2-2,.,.,CASSPTPQGNTGELFF,TGTGCCAGCAGCCCCACCCCCCAGGGGAACACCGGGGAGCTGTTTTTT
TRBV30,TRBJ1-3,.,TRBD1,CAWSVEGARGNTIYF,TGTGCCTGGAGTGTAGAGGGGGCGCGTGGAAACACCATATATTTT
TRBV11-2,TRBJ1-2,.,.,CASSLGPYGYTF,TGTGCCAGCAGCTTAGGGCCCTATGGCTACACCTTC